This TCR beta chain appears in the sequencing data of a study of CD8 T cells in ankylosing spondylitis. Study observations and caveats: A TCR beta motif of about 8 highly homologous variants appeared characteristic of ankylosing spondylitis blood. Clones that were linked to disease were CD8+ and were relatively rare in peripheral blood.

The CDR3 spans 15 amino acids, including both terminal residues. TCRdb analysed the 5' RACE reads with MiXCR anew, one entry per CDR3 protein. The sample shows approximately 540,000 distinct CDR3 sequences, about an eighth of them seen only once. Note on this clonotype: The antigen is not known. The DNA is left out, because the CDR3 cannot be placed on it with certainty; the CDR3 is given as TCRdb lists it.

This chain connects TRBV12-3 or TRBV12-4 to TRBJ2-7; TRBD1, as called in the table, went unchecked against the DNA. This clonotype was obtained from a male donor with ankylosing spondylitis. The sample taken for sequencing was blood, either unsorted or a sorted T cell fraction (not recorded which). The CDR3 is CASSFWRRTAYEQYF.